The clone carrying this T cell receptor beta chain was recorded once. Its antigen is still unknown. These data come from a study of shared clonotypes between healthy human individuals. Findings and caveats of the study: Non-shared clonotypes were found to have lower generation probabilities than the clonotypes that were shared by all four of the sorted-subset donors.

Original processing methods: Junction-only sequences without quality scores were provided by ImmunoSEQ, so filtering was different. Assay: immunoSEQ multiplex PCR; the TCRdb copy retains only in-frame clones and omits some. The V and J calls and clone size were taken over from that table, and D and trimming were inferred from the DNA. This repertoire shows 750,000 to 1,000,000 clones, around 92% found once; its top ten account for 24%. Germline lookup yields CDR1 MNHEY and CDR2 SMNVEV (reference sequence). The V end was cut by 3 bases, the J end by 0 bases, with 12 bases between. The length of the CDR3 is 15 residues. In the naive CD8 group, cells lacked CD45RO and were positively selected for CCR7, so terminally differentiated effector memory CD45RA+ cells were left out. All donors were healthy HIV-negative adults lacking recent acute infections or vaccinations.

The clonotype was recovered from a man under 40 in good health. Sample: naive CD8+ T cells sorted from blood. This chain connects TRBV27 to TRBJ2-7; a weak D match, TRBD1 (5 bases). The CDR3 DNA follows: TGTGCCAGCAGTTTCTCAGGGCCAGACTCCTACGAGCAGTACTTC. This sequence encodes CASSFSGPDSYEQYF.